The 18 T cell receptor beta chains in this list originate from one sample, sequenced in a study of cytomegalovirus exposure and HLA in healthy donors. TCRdb's copy holds only in-frame clones and misses some; the assay was immunoSEQ multiplex PCR. The table lists roughly 120,000 clones, about 91% of them singletons. The sequenced sample consisted of PBMCs. Source of these receptors: a man in his late teens or twenties in good health and CMV-seronegative.

The rearrangement joins TRBV10-1 to TRBJ2-3, with TRBD1 as a possible D gene (6 bases). CDR1 and CDR2 from the germline V gene are WNHNN and SYGVQD (reference sequence). The CDR3 is 15 residues long. Trimming pared 0 bases from V and 8 bases from J, leaving 15 bases between. DNA for the CDR3: TGCGCCAGCAGTGAGTCGGGGGTCACCAGGGGTACGCAGTATTTT. It yields the protein CASSESGVTRGTQYF.

J is TRBJ1-2 and V is TRBV19; D is undetermined. The V gene lost 6 bases and the J gene lost 7 bases, with 15 bases spanning the gap. CDR3 length: 13 residues. Germline V gives CDR1 LNHDA, CDR2 SQIVND (reference sequence). CDR3: CASRFRENRGYTF. CDR3 nucleotide sequence: TGTGCCAGTAGGTTTCGGGAGAACCGTGGCTACACCTTC.

In DNA form, the CDR3 reads TGTGCCAGCAGCTCCAGACTAGCGGGGGACGTCGAGCAGTACTTC. The encoded protein is CASSSRLAGDVEQYF. The chain is built from TRBV6-5 and TRBJ2-7; TRBD2 matches at 12 bases. The CDR3 spans 15 residues. Trimming took 6 bases from V and 6 from J; bases not matched to a gene: 9. The germline V gene has CDR1 MNHEY and CDR2 SVGAGI.

The chain carries TRBV11-2 and TRBJ2-5; D is perhaps TRBD2 (6 bases). The CDR3 spans 15 residues. Germline V gene sequence: CDR1 SGHAT, CDR2 FQNNGV. Trimming cost V 4 bases and J 2 bases, with 14 bases left between them. Written as DNA, the CDR3 is TGTGCCAGCAGCTCCCACGCGGGGTATCAAGAGACCCAGTACTTC. Its protein is CASSSHAGYQETQYF.

In nucleotides, the CDR3 is TGCAGCGTTGAACAGGGGGTCTCCTACAATGAGCAGTTCTTC. It encodes CSVEQGVSYNEQFF. V usage is TRBV29-1 and J usage is TRBJ2-1; 7 bases fit TRBD1. In germline, CDR1 is SQVTM, CDR2 ANQGSEA. V lost 2 bases and J lost 0; bases outside the gene matches: 1. This CDR3 is built from 14 residues.

The chain couples TRBV30 to TRBJ2-3; TRBD1 is a possible D gene (6 bases). The CDR3 covers 13 residues. Germline V CDR1 and CDR2: GTSNPN, SVGIG (reference sequence). Trimming removed 4 bases at V and 2 bases at J, with 10 bases between. In nucleotides, the CDR3 is TGTGCCTGGAACAGGGCTTCCACAGATACGCAGTATTTT. It codes for CAWNRASTDTQYF.

The chain employs TRBV10-2 and TRBJ2-7, with 8 bases lining up with TRBD1. V lost 3 bases to trimming and J lost 0 bases; unmatched junction nucleotides: 10. Looked up from germline, CDR1 is WSHSY and CDR2 is SAAADI. This CDR3 spans 17 amino acids. The CDR3 loop reads CASSDHRRQGSSYEQYF. The CDR3 bases are TGCGCCAGCAGTGATCATCGAAGACAGGGGAGCTCCTACGAGCAGTACTTC.

This clone appeared a single time. V and J are TRBV19 and TRBJ1-5, with 8 bases that match TRBD1. The trim removed 4 bases at V and 0 bases at J, leaving 5 bases unmatched. Germline CDR1 and CDR2: LNHDA and SQIVND (reference sequence). The CDR3 sequence is 16 residues long. The CDR3 coding sequence is TGTGCCAGTAGTACCATACAGGGGGTTAGCAATCAGCCCCAGCATTTT. Protein: CASSTIQGVSNQPQHF. The complete variable domain, with remaining parts taken from reference TRBV19 and TRBJ1-5, reads DGGITQSPKYLFRKEGQNVTLSCEQNLNHDAMYWYRQDPGQGLRLIYYSQIVNDFQKGDIAEGYSVSREKKESFPLTVTSAQKNPTAFYLCASSTIQGVSNQPQHFGDGTRLSIL.

The chain recombines TRBV10-3 with TRBJ2-2; 12 bases map to TRBD2. The CDR3 runs 16 residues. Trimming took 6 bases from V and 1 from J; bases not matched to a gene: 3. Germline V gene data show CDR1 as ENHRY and CDR2 as SYGVKD. In nucleotides, the CDR3 is TGTGCCATCAGCCGGACTAGCGGGGAGAACACCGGGGAGCTGTTTTTT. This translates into CAISRTSGENTGELFF.

V usage is TRBV7-8 and J usage is TRBJ2-1; 9 positions match TRBD2. The germline CDR1 and CDR2 sequences are SGHVS and FQNEAQ. The V and J ends lost 5 bases and 8 bases, in that order; junction bases with no gene match: 19. The CDR3 sequence is 18 residues long. The CDR3 spells CASSRRGGGGGGAYEQFF. As DNA, the CDR3 is TGTGCCAGCAGCCGTAGGGGCGGCGGAGGCGGGGGGGCCTATGAGCAGTTCTTC.

This chain links TRBV28 with TRBJ1-1; TRBD1 aligns across 7 bases. Germline V CDR1 and CDR2: MDHEN, SYDVKM. This CDR3 has 12 amino acids. V was clipped by 8 bases and J by 11 bases; unmatched bases: 11. The CDR3 nucleotides read TGTGCCAGCGGCTCCGGGACAGATGGTGCTTTCTTT. Translating gives CASGSGTDGAFF.

The chain uses TRBV11-3 and TRBJ1-1; D gene ambiguous. Deletions cut 0 bases from V and 0 bases from J, with 5 bases between. The CDR3 consists of 14 residues. Germline lookup yields CDR1 SGHNT and CDR2 YENEEA. The CDR3 is CASSLEQMNTEAFF. In DNA form, the CDR3 reads TGTGCCAGCAGCTTAGAACAGATGAACACTGAAGCTTTCTTT.

This sequence joins TRBV6-5 and TRBJ2-1; D gene ambiguous. CDR1 is MNHEY, CDR2 SVGAGI, per germline. The CDR3 is 11 amino acids. V dropped 2 bases and J dropped 11 bases, with 7 bases sitting between them. CDR3 protein: CASSYVSKQFF. The CDR3, as DNA: TGTGCCAGCAGTTACGTAAGCAAGCAGTTCTTC.

The chain couples TRBV19 to TRBJ1-1; 9 positions agree with TRBD1. The CDR3 has 14 residues. Trimming at V came to 7 bases and at J to 0 bases, leaving 3 bases not matched to a gene. Germline CDR1 reads LNHDA; CDR2 reads SQIVND (reference sequence). CDR3 sequence reads: CASKQGAVNTEAFF. The DNA of the CDR3 is TGTGCCAGTAAACAGGGGGCCGTGAACACTGAAGCTTTCTTT.

This clone has just one count. The chain joins TRBV6-1 to TRBJ2-7; 8 positions match TRBD1. Germline lookup yields CDR1 MNHNS and CDR2 SASEGT. Losses at the gene ends were 4 bases for V and 3 bases for J; bases not matched to a gene: 2. This CDR3 is built from 13 residues. This CDR3 is CASSVDRGYEQYF. The CDR3 coding sequence is TGTGCCAGCAGTGTAGACAGGGGCTACGAGCAGTACTTC.

This clone was detected a few times. V is TRBV7-6 and J is TRBJ1-3; 8 bases line up with TRBD1. V shed 2 bases and J 1 base; nucleotides not matched to a gene: 7. Per germline, CDR1 SGHVS and CDR2 FNYEAQ. The CDR3 totals 17 residues. CDR3 coding DNA: TGTGCCAGCAGCTTATACCAGGGGGCGAGGTCTGGAAACACCATATATTTT. The encoded protein is CASSLYQGARSGNTIYF.

The genes are TRBV10-3 and TRBJ1-1; TRBD1 agrees at 7 bases. Germline values: CDR1 ENHRY, CDR2 SYGVKD. V lost 6 bases to trimming and J lost 4 bases; unmatched junction nucleotides: 5. This CDR3 has 13 amino acids. Here the CDR3 reads CAIRGTEVTEAFF. For the CDR3, the DNA is TGTGCCATCAGGGGGACAGAAGTCACTGAAGCTTTCTTT.

This clone was detected once. The chain couples TRBV19 to TRBJ2-7; 11 bases are shared with TRBD2. Trimming cost V 8 bases and J 2 bases; bases outside gene matches: 5. Germline CDR1 LNHDA, CDR2 SQIVND (reference sequence). CDR3 size: 14 residues. The CDR3 nucleotides read TGTGCCAGTTCGCTAGCGGGGGGCCCCTACGAGCAGTACTTC. Translating gives CASSLAGGPYEQYF.